The clone carrying this T cell receptor beta chain occurred a few times. TCRdb used MiXCR to reprocess the 5' RACE reads, holding one entry per CDR3 protein. The sample shows approximately 120,000 distinct CDR3 sequences, more than 13% of them seen only once. Looked up from germline, CDR1 is LNHDA and CDR2 is SQIVND (reference sequence). Between the trimmed V and J ends, which lost 8 bases and 1 base, there was a span of 10 bases. This CDR3 has 13 residues. This sample was taken from a study of early T cells in non-severe SARS-CoV-2 infection. Sequences were obtained from whole blood. The receptor was derived from an adult who was a healthcare worker with PCR-confirmed SARS-CoV-2 infection or an uninfected control (not recorded which). The chain has TRBV19 and TRBJ2-3; D may be TRBD1 (6 bases). The CDR3 DNA reads TGTGCCAGTTTGGGACATGGCACAGATACGCAGTATTTT. This translates into CASLGHGTDTQYF.